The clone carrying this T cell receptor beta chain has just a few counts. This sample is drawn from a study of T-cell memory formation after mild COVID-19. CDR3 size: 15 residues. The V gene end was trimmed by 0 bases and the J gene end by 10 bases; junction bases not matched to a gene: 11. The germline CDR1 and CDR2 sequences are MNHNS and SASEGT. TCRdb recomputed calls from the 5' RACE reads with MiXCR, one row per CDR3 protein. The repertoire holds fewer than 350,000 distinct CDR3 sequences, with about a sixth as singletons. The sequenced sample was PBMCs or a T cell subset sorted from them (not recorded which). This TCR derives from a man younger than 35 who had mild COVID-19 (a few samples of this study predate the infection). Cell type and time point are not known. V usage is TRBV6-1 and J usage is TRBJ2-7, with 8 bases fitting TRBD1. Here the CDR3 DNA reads TGTGCCAGCAGTGAAGCCCGGACAGGGACCTTGATACAGTACTTC. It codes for CASSEARTGTLIQYF.